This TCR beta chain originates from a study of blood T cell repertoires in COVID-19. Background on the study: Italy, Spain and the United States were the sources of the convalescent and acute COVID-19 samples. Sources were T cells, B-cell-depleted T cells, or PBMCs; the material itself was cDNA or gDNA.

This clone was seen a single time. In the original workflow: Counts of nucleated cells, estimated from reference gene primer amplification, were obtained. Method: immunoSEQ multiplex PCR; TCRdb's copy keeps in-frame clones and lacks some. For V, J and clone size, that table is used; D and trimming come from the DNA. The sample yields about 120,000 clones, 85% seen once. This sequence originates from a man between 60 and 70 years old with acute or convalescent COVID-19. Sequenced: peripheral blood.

CDR3 nucleotide sequence: TGTGCCAGCAGCCGAAAGTCCCGACTAGCGGGAGTACGTAATGAGCAGTTCTTC. It specifies CASSRKSRLAGVRNEQFF. The rearrangement uses TRBV7-9 and TRBJ2-1; 12 bases are a match to TRBD2. Germline V gene sequence: CDR1 SEHNR, CDR2 FQNEAQ (reference sequence). The CDR3 sequence is 18 residues long. The V segment lost 5 bases and the J segment 7 bases; nucleotides outside the gene matches: 15.